These 28 T cell receptor beta chains came from one sample sequenced in a study of blood T cell repertoires in COVID-19. Here immunoSEQ multiplex PCR was the method, and the copy in TCRdb shows in-frame clones only, minus some. The table includes about 170,000 clones, approximately 91% detected once. Sample: peripheral blood. All receptors come from a man aged 18-30 years with COVID-19, enrolled during active disease.

This clone has just one count. This chain links TRBV13 with TRBJ2-7; the D is unclear. Trimming took off 3 bases at V and 2 bases at J, with 8 bases between the two ends. This CDR3 has 13 residues. Germline V gene sequence: CDR1 PRHDT, CDR2 FYEKMQ (reference sequence). CDR3 nucleotide sequence: TGTGCCAGCAGCTTGGGCCAACCCTACGAGCAGTACTTC. Protein product: CASSLGQPYEQYF.

V usage is TRBV9 and J usage is TRBJ2-7; TRBD1 agrees at 11 bases. The J segment lost 7 bases and the V segment lost 3 bases, leaving 6 bases of the junction unmatched. The CDR3 is 14 amino acids. Germline CDR1 reads SGDLS; CDR2 reads YYNGEE. The CDR3 nucleotides read TGTGCCAGCAGCGCCGGGACAGGGGGGTGGGAGCAGTACTTC. Its protein product is CASSAGTGGWEQYF.

A word on this clone: An end of the junction does not agree with germline; a read error may underlie this. The chain joins TRBV5-4 to TRBJ2-1, with 10 nucleotides matching TRBD2. The CDR3 has 14 residues. CDR1 is SGHNT, CDR2 YYREEE, per germline (reference sequence). The CDR3 region is CASSLASGRPGFVF. DNA for the CDR3: TGTGCCAGCAGCTTGGCTAGCGGGAGACCGGGTTTTGTCTTC.

In this sample, this clone turned up once. The chain employs TRBV6-5 and TRBJ2-7; D not certain. CDR1 and CDR2 (germline): MNHEY, SVGAGI. The CDR3 loop spans 11 amino acids. Trimming removed 6 bases at V and 4 bases at J, with 7 bases between. The CDR3 spells CASSNGYEQYF. CDR3 DNA: TGTGCCAGCAGCAACGGGTACGAGCAGTACTTC.

The chain has TRBV28 and TRBJ1-1; D perhaps matches TRBD1 (5 bases). Germline-derived CDR1 and CDR2 are MDHEN and SYDVKM. V dropped 3 bases and J dropped 4 bases, with 6 bases sitting between them. The CDR3 totals 12 residues. CDR3 in DNA: TGTGCCAGCAGTTTCGGGGGCACTGAAGCTTTCTTT. Its translation is CASSFGGTEAFF. The full variable domain, with the rest looked up from reference TRBV28 and TRBJ1-1, is DVKVTQSSRYLVKRTGEKVFLECVQDMDHENMFWYRQDPGLGLRLIYFSYDVKMKEKGDIPEGYSVSREKKERFSLILESASTNQTSMYLCASSFGGTEAFFGQGTRLTVV.

This clone has more than one count but fewer than ten. A junction end diverges from the germline sequence, so it may reflect a read error. The chain employs TRBV10-3 and TRBJ1-4, with D perhaps matching TRBD1 (6 bases). There are 13 residues in the CDR3. Germline V gene sequence: CDR1 ENHRY, CDR2 SYGVKD. The CDR3 DNA follows: TGTGCCACCACAGGGACCCCTAATGAAAAACTGCTTTTT. It is translated as CATTGTPNEKLLF.

In its sample, this clone was seen once. J is TRBJ1-3 and V is TRBV7-9; 7 bases match TRBD1. The CDR3 covers 18 residues. Germline CDR1 SEHNR, CDR2 FQNEAQ (reference sequence). Trimming removed 6 bases from V and 1 base from J; junction bases left unmatched: 15. The CDR3 protein is CASSLIGTASISGNTIYF. The DNA of the CDR3 is TGTGCCAGCAGTTTGATCGGGACAGCTAGCATTTCTGGAAACACCATATATTTT.

This clone was seen only a few times. The gene calls are TRBV4-3 and TRBJ1-2; D is ambiguous. Trimming left V 0 bases short and J 0 bases short, with 11 bases between. The CDR3 has 16 residues. Germline CDR1 LGHNA, CDR2 YSLEER. CDR3 in amino acids: CASSQDLRLANYGYTF. The CDR3 bases are TGCGCCAGCAGCCAAGATCTCAGGTTAGCTAACTATGGCTACACCTTC.

The genes are TRBV28 and TRBJ1-2, with D possibly being TRBD1 (6 bases). The CDR3 covers 15 residues. V was cut by 4 bases and J by 4 bases, with 16 bases left in between. CDR1 is MDHEN, CDR2 SYDVKM, per germline. CDR3 nucleotide sequence: TGTGCCAGCAGTTGGGGTAACAGGGTAGCCTATGGCTACACCTTC. This codes for CASSWGNRVAYGYTF.

This chain links TRBV7-9 with TRBJ2-5; TRBD1 might be the D (5 bases). This CDR3 region has 14 residues. The germline V gene encodes CDR1 SEHNR and CDR2 FQNEAQ (reference sequence). The germline V and J ends were trimmed by 1 base and 7 bases, with 13 bases remaining between them. CDR3 nucleotides: TGTGCCAGCAGCTTAGTTGATGGTCAGGGGACCCAGTACTTC. Translating it yields CASSLVDGQGTQYF.

The rearrangement joins TRBV7-8 to TRBJ1-2; 9 nucleotides agree with TRBD1. Germline V CDR1 and CDR2: SGHVS, FQNEAQ. The CDR3 sequence is 15 residues long. J gave up 4 bases and V 5 bases, and 8 bases lay outside the gene matches. Here the CDR3 DNA reads TGTGCCAGCAGCACCGGGACAGGGCTGGGCTATGGCTACACCTTC. This encodes CASSTGTGLGYGYTF.

The genes are TRBV18 and TRBJ2-7; D is perhaps TRBD2 (6 bases). CDR1 KGHSH and CDR2 LQKENI come from the germline V gene. This CDR3 region has 15 residues. The ends were cut back, 3 bases at V and 3 bases at J, with 15 bases in the middle. CDR3 in amino acids: CASSPAGDWGYEQYF. DNA of the CDR3: TGTGCCAGCTCACCTGCTGGGGACTGGGGCTACGAGCAGTACTTC. Using reference TRBV18 and TRBJ2-7 for the parts outside the CDR3, the full variable domain is NAGVMQNPRHLVRRRGQEARLRCSPMKGHSHVYWYRQLPEEGLKFMVYLQKENIIDESGMPKERFSAEFPKEGPSILRIQQVVRGDSAAYFCASSPAGDWGYEQYFGPGTRLTVT.

The rearrangement uses TRBV7-7 and TRBJ2-3, with TRBD2 matching over 8 bases. This CDR3 is built from 13 residues. After removal of 5 bases from V and 5 bases from J, the junction contained 3 bases not matched to a gene. In germline, CDR1 is SSHAT, CDR2 FNYEAQ (reference sequence). For the CDR3, the DNA is TGTGCCAGCAGCCCCGGGGGGGGAGATACGCAGTATTTT. Protein product: CASSPGGGDTQYF.

The V gene is TRBV9, the J gene TRBJ2-3; D might be TRBD1 (6 bases). This CDR3 is 13 amino acids long. Trimming took 0 bases from V and 4 from J, leaving 6 bases between them. In germline, CDR1 is SGDLS, CDR2 YYNGEE. This CDR3 is CASSVAGADTQYF. The CDR3 region has the DNA TGTGCCAGCAGCGTAGCAGGGGCAGATACGCAGTATTTT.

V is TRBV2 and J is TRBJ2-1; 7 bases line up with TRBD1. The germline CDR1 and CDR2 sequences are SNHLY and FYNNEI. V was clipped by 2 bases and J by 6 bases; unmatched bases: 7. CDR3 length: 15 residues. CDR3 nucleotide sequence: TGTGCCAGCAGTGAATCCGCGACAGGGTCCAATGAGCAGTTCTTC. Its protein product is CASSESATGSNEQFF.

This sequence joins TRBV19 and TRBJ2-1; a weak D match, TRBD1 (6 bases). The V end lost 6 bases, the J end lost 4 bases, and 10 bases lay between the germline ends. This CDR3 region has 13 residues. Per the germline V gene, CDR1 is LNHDA and CDR2 is SQIVND (reference sequence). CDR3 residues: CASSSTGYNEQFF. CDR3 DNA sequence: TGTGCCAGTAGCAGTACAGGGTACAATGAGCAGTTCTTC.

V is TRBV6-5 and J is TRBJ2-7; TRBD1 aligns across 7 bases. V gave up 6 bases and J gave up 0 bases; unmatched junction bases: 8. Germline V lookup: CDR1 MNHEY, CDR2 SVGAGI. This CDR3 has 15 amino acids. CDR3 sequence (DNA): TGTGCCAGCAGCCTCGGGACAGCCGACTCCTACGAGCAGTACTTC. Translated, it gives CASSLGTADSYEQYF.

This rearrangement joins TRBV10-3 to TRBJ2-5, with 15 nucleotides matching TRBD2. Trimming at V came to 4 bases and at J to 5 bases, leaving 11 bases not matched to a gene. The CDR3 runs 18 residues. Germline CDR1 is ENHRY and CDR2 is SYGVKD. CDR3 protein: CAISAGLAGGPTMETQYF. CDR3 nucleotide sequence: TGTGCCATCAGTGCCGGACTAGCGGGAGGGCCGACTATGGAGACCCAGTACTTC.

The J gene is TRBJ1-6, the V gene TRBV3-1 (or the pseudogene TRBV3-2); a possible D gene is TRBD1 (5 bases). This CDR3 is built from 17 residues. The germline CDR1 and CDR2 sequences are LGHDT and YNNKEL (reference sequence). V lost 4 bases and J lost 7, with 20 bases in between. The CDR3: CASSPVKKTGANSPLHF. CDR3 DNA: TGTGCCAGCAGCCCAGTGAAAAAAACAGGCGCCAATTCACCCCTCCACTTT.

A remark on this clone: The germline gene is not matched at one end of the junction; a read error may be the cause. V and J are TRBV6-1 and TRBJ1-4, with D possibly being TRBD1 (5 bases). The CDR3 loop spans 14 amino acids. Germline CDR1 is MNHNS and CDR2 is SASEGT. CDR3 DNA: TGTGCCAGCAGTGAAGATAGGGGTGGTGAAAAACTGCTTTTT. The encoded protein is CASSEDRGGEKLLF.

J is TRBJ2-5 and V is TRBV4-2; TRBD1 agrees at 8 bases. The V and J ends lost 0 bases and 6 bases, in that order; junction bases with no gene match: 6. The CDR3 is made up of 15 amino acids. CDR1 is LGHNA, CDR2 YNFKEQ, per germline. CDR3: CASSQDGRTGKTQYF. The CDR3 bases are TGTGCCAGCAGCCAAGATGGGCGGACAGGGAAGACCCAGTACTTC.

This rearrangement joins TRBV9 to TRBJ2-7, with D maybe TRBD1 (5 bases). Germline lookup yields CDR1 SGDLS and CDR2 YYNGEE. V was clipped by 3 bases and J by 2 bases, with 15 bases between them. CDR3 length: 15 amino acids. The DNA for the CDR3 is TGTGCCAGCAGCGCCGAGGTCCAGGGCACCTACGAGCAGTACTTC. It codes for CASSAEVQGTYEQYF.

The chain recombines TRBV9 with TRBJ2-7; 8 bases fit TRBD2. This CDR3 has 16 amino acids. Germline assignment: CDR1 SGDLS and CDR2 YYNGEE. Losses at the gene ends were 1 base for V and 1 base for J; bases not matched to a gene: 7. CDR3 sequence: CASSVSLLADSYEQYF. CDR3 nucleotide sequence: TGTGCCAGCAGCGTATCCCTACTAGCGGATTCCTACGAGCAGTACTTC.

The DNA for the CDR3 is TGCAGTGCTGACAGGGGCCGTGGCTACACCTTC. Residues: CSADRGRGYTF. The rearrangement links TRBV20-1 to TRBJ1-2, with 8 bases lining up with TRBD1. V shed 5 bases and J 7 bases; nucleotides not matched to a gene: 3. The germline gives CDR1 DFQATT, CDR2 SNEGSKA (reference sequence). This CDR3 has 11 amino acids.

The chain carries TRBV10-3 and TRBJ1-5; D perhaps matches TRBD1 (6 bases). V was shortened by 0 bases and J by 6 bases, with 15 bases between the two germline ends. The CDR3 totals 16 residues. Germline values: CDR1 ENHRY, CDR2 SYGVKD. CDR3 sequence: CAISESTRGGGQPQHF. Here the CDR3 DNA reads TGTGCCATCAGTGAGTCGACTCGGGGGGGCGGTCAGCCCCAGCATTTT.

The rearrangement joins TRBV6-6 to TRBJ2-1; 7 bases align to TRBD2. The V and J ends lost 6 bases and 4 bases, in that order; junction bases with no gene match: 6. Per germline, CDR1 MNHNY and CDR2 SVGAGI (reference sequence). The CDR3 is made up of 14 amino acids. Here the CDR3 DNA reads TGTGCCAGCAGGGCGGGAGCGGTTTACAATGAGCAGTTCTTC. Protein: CASRAGAVYNEQFF.

CDR3 protein: CAISEPGGTDSYGYTF. CDR3 bases: TGTGCCATCAGTGAGCCAGGAGGCACAGACTCGTATGGCTACACCTTC. The chain employs TRBV10-3 and TRBJ1-2, with unresolved D. Germline V gene lookup returns CDR1 ENHRY and CDR2 SYGVKD. The CDR3 sequence is 16 residues long. V lost 2 bases to trimming and J lost 5 bases, with 18 bases between them.

The rearrangement links TRBV5-8 to TRBJ2-7, with 12 bases aligning to TRBD2. In germline, CDR1 is SGHTS, CDR2 YDEGEE. The CDR3 sequence is 16 residues long. The junction had 6 bases not matched to a gene; V was cut back by 3 bases and J by 2 bases. Here the CDR3 DNA reads TGTGCCAGCAGCTGGACTAGCGGGGTCATTCCCTACGAGCAGTACTTC. This encodes CASSWTSGVIPYEQYF.